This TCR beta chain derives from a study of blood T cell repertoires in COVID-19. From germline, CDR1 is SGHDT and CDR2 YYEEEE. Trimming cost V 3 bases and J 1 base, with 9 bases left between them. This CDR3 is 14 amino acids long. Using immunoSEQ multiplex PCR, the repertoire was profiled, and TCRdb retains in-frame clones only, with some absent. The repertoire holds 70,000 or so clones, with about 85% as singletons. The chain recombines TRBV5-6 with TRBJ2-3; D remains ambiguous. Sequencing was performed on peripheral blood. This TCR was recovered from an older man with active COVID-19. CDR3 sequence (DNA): TGTGCCAGCAGCTACTGGGCAGGCACAGATACGCAGTATTTT. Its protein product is CASSYWAGTDTQYF.